Each of the 5 T cell receptor beta chains below was sequenced from the same sample in a study of blood T cell repertoires in COVID-19. The assay was immunoSEQ multiplex PCR, and TCRdb's table has in-frame clones only and misses some. The sample has tens of thousands of clones; 86% are singletons. The source material was peripheral blood. Receptor source: a man between 60 and 70 years old with acute or convalescent COVID-19.

J is TRBJ1-3 and V is TRBV19; 7 nucleotides match TRBD1. The CDR3 covers 15 residues. Germline trimming cut 8 bases from V and 0 bases from J; bases unmatched to any gene: 7. Germline V lookup: CDR1 LNHDA, CDR2 SQIVND (reference sequence). The CDR3 protein is CASGQVTASGNTIYF. DNA for the CDR3: TGTGCCAGTGGACAGGTCACAGCCTCTGGAAACACCATATATTTT.

Points on this clone: The junction and the germline gene differ at one end; a read error may be behind it. The chain couples TRBV19 to TRBJ1-5; D is unresolved. This CDR3 spans 16 amino acids. Per the germline V gene, CDR1 is LNHDA and CDR2 is SQIVND (reference sequence). CDR3 DNA: TGTGCCAGTAGTATAGGGCAGGCCCACTCCGGTCAGCTCCAGCATTTT. Protein sequence: CASSIGQAHSGQLQHF.

This sequence joins TRBV10-3 and TRBJ1-4; D might be TRBD1 (5 bases). Germline lookup yields CDR1 ENHRY and CDR2 SYGVKD. The CDR3 extends over 15 amino acids. CDR3 DNA: TGTGCGGCGCGGGGGAATCTCGCAACTAATGAAAAACTGTTTTTT. It translates to CAARGNLATNEKLFF.

The gene calls are TRBV11-2 and TRBJ1-4, with 10 bases matching TRBD1. The CDR3 contains 15 residues. Germline CDR1 SGHAT, CDR2 FQNNGV. The V and J ends lost 5 bases and 7 bases, in that order; junction bases with no gene match: 7. Here the CDR3 DNA reads TGTGCCAGCAGCCAACCGGGACAGGGGCTTGAAAAACTGTTTTTT. This sequence encodes CASSQPGQGLEKLFF.

This chain connects TRBV6-5 to TRBJ1-1; 7 bases fit TRBD1. With 6 bases clipped from V and 0 bases from J, the junction kept 4 bases outside the gene matches. Germline CDR1 and CDR2: MNHEY and SVGAGI. This CDR3 has 14 amino acids. The CDR3 region is CASSETGLNTEAFF. CDR3 in DNA: TGTGCCAGCAGCGAGACAGGGTTGAACACTGAAGCTTTCTTT.